Listed here is a single TCR beta chain. Its matching antigen is unknown. From the 5' RACE reads, TCRdb called clonotypes with MiXCR, one entry per CDR3 protein. The table includes approximately 580,000 distinct CDR3 sequences, less than 20% detected once. This sample is drawn from a study of T cells after yellow fever vaccination. Study outcomes and limitations: Contamination of FACS-sorted repertoires by abundant clonotypes from the bulk population could occur.

Source: PBMCs, taken about 5 days after the first yellow fever vaccination. The TCR sequence derives from a man between 18 and 35 years old who received the YFV17D yellow fever vaccine.

CDR3 nucleotides: TGTGCCAGCAGTTACACCACAGGGGGCCTTGGAAACACCATATATTTT. Its protein product is CASSYTTGGLGNTIYF. The chain is built from TRBV6-5 and TRBJ1-3, with 9 bases lining up with TRBD1. CDR1 and CDR2 from the germline V gene are MNHEY and SVGAGI. The V and J ends lost 2 bases and 3 bases, in that order; junction bases with no gene match: 5. This CDR3 spans 16 amino acids.